Below, 17 T cell receptor beta chains from the same sample are listed, as sequenced in a study of cytomegalovirus exposure and HLA in healthy donors (dated 2017 in TCRdb). Receptor amplification or capture employed the immunoSEQ multiplex PCR assay. For the multiplex PCR, a mixture combining 60 forward primers for TCR Vbeta segments and 13 reverse primers for TCR Jbeta segments was used. Held by TCRdb, this immuneACCESS table contains in-frame sequences only and omits some clones. Under half of the omission traces to an unresolved V gene where checked; the cause of the rest is unknown. The sample table contains a few hundred thousand clones; only one count was recorded for around 85% of them. The ten largest account for around 0.2% of the sample. The sample was PBMCs. The origin of the receptors is a girl aged 2-10 years in good health and CMV-seronegative.

The chain links TRBV7-9 to TRBJ2-7; 7 bases align to TRBD1. This CDR3 region has 15 residues. V lost 2 bases and J lost 3; bases outside the gene matches: 7. The germline V gene has CDR1 SEHNR and CDR2 FQNEAQ (reference sequence). The CDR3 DNA follows: TGTGCCAGCAGCTTAAACAGGGGTCAAGGCTACGAGCAGTACTTC. This translates into CASSLNRGQGYEQYF.

This clone was seen only once. The rearrangement joins TRBV5-1 to TRBJ1-1; tentatively, D is TRBD1 (6 bases). The CDR3 spans 14 residues. The V end lost 8 bases, the J end lost 6 bases, and 20 bases lay between the germline ends. The germline CDR1 and CDR2 sequences are SGHRS and YFSETQ. The chain's CDR3 is CASRYQPTGPEAFF. CDR3 nucleotide sequence: TGCGCCAGTCGATACCAACCCACAGGGCCTGAAGCTTTCTTT.

The chain couples TRBV4-2 to TRBJ1-5, with D tentatively TRBD1 (5 bases). V lost 0 bases and J lost 3, with 9 bases in between. Germline CDR1 is LGHNA and CDR2 is YNFKEQ. The CDR3 is 15 amino acids. The CDR3 DNA follows: TGTGCCAGCAGCCAAGATCAGGGTCTCAATCAGCCCCAGCATTTT. Amino acid sequence: CASSQDQGLNQPQHF.

The chain carries TRBV29-1 and TRBJ2-5, with D uncertain. Trimming took off 5 bases at V and 1 base at J, with 11 bases between the two ends. Germline CDR1 reads SQVTM; CDR2 reads ANQGSEA. This CDR3 region has 13 residues. CDR3 in DNA: TGCAGCGTTAAAGGACGGAGCCAAGAGACCCAGTACTTC. This encodes CSVKGRSQETQYF.

This chain joins TRBV6-5 and TRBJ2-7, with D tentatively TRBD2 (5 bases). The CDR3 is made up of 15 amino acids. V was shortened by 7 bases and J by 0 bases, with 16 bases between the two germline ends. The V gene's germline CDR1 is MNHEY and CDR2 SVGAGI. The CDR3: CASKVGDGYSYEQYF. The CDR3 nucleotides are TGTGCCAGCAAAGTCGGGGATGGGTACTCCTACGAGCAGTACTTC.

CDR3 amino acids: CASSYSGGAGRDNEQFF. The CDR3 DNA follows: TGCGCCAGCAGCTACAGCGGGGGGGCTGGGCGGGACAATGAGCAGTTCTTC. V is TRBV5-1 and J is TRBJ2-1; 10 nucleotides align to TRBD2. V trimming: 3 bases; J trimming: 5 bases; junction bases outside the gene matches: 11. The CDR3 sequence is 17 residues long. Germline V gene data show CDR1 as SGHRS and CDR2 as YFSETQ.

The chain links TRBV14 to TRBJ2-1, with 13 bases fitting TRBD2. The CDR3 runs 19 residues. Germline loops: CDR1 SGHDN, CDR2 FVKESK. V was pared by 0 bases and J by 8 bases, with 13 bases of the junction left unmatched. The CDR3 loop is CASSQDPGVRTSGSYEQFF. DNA for the CDR3: TGTGCCAGCAGCCAAGATCCGGGGGTACGGACTAGCGGGAGCTATGAGCAGTTCTTC.

This clone was detected only a few times. The V call is TRBV4-2, the J call TRBJ2-7; D remains unclear. Germline CDR1 is LGHNA and CDR2 is YNFKEQ. V gave up 0 bases and J gave up 1 base, with 7 bases separating them. The length of the CDR3 is 14 residues. The CDR3 bases are TGTGCCAGCAGCCAAGAATACAATTCCTACGAGCAGTACTTC. This gives the protein CASSQEYNSYEQYF.

The V and J genes are TRBV6-6 and TRBJ2-5; D gene uncertain. CDR1 is MNHNY, CDR2 SVGAGI, per germline (reference sequence). This CDR3 region has 11 residues. The V end lost 5 bases, the J end lost 8 bases, and 9 bases lay between the germline ends. The CDR3 protein is CASSQEETQYF. The CDR3 DNA reads TGTGCCAGCAGTCAAGAGGAAACCCAGTACTTC.

The chain carries TRBV25-1 and TRBJ2-1; 9 bases map to TRBD2. CDR3 length equals 16 residues. CDR1 is MGHDK, CDR2 SYGVNS, per germline. V gave up 2 bases and J gave up 7 bases; unmatched junction bases: 9. The CDR3 loop reads CASSEGAGGPGNEQFF. The CDR3 bases are TGTGCCAGCAGTGAAGGGGCGGGAGGGCCGGGGAATGAGCAGTTCTTC.

This chain connects TRBV4-1 to TRBJ2-3; possibly TRBD1 for D (5 bases). CDR1 is MGHRA, CDR2 YSYEKL, per germline. Trimming shortened V by 4 bases and J by 0 bases, and 14 bases separated the two germline ends. This CDR3 region has 16 residues. The CDR3 region has the DNA TGCGCCAGCAGCCCTAATAAGGGGCCGAGCACAGATACGCAGTATTTT. It translates to CASSPNKGPSTDTQYF.

V is TRBV5-6 and J is TRBJ1-2; maybe TRBD1 (5 bases). There are 14 residues in the CDR3. Deletions cut 0 bases from V and 4 bases from J, with 10 bases between. Germline CDR1 SGHDT, CDR2 YYEEEE. The CDR3 bases are TGTGCCAGCAGCTTGGGGAGGGACCCCTATGGCTACACCTTC. It is translated as CASSLGRDPYGYTF.

Notes on this clone: The junction departs from germline at one end; a sequencing error may be responsible. Here the CDR3 reads CSSSLDLGTGRYTF. CDR3 in DNA: TGTTCCAGCAGCTTAGACCTTGGGACAGGGCGCTACACCTTC. J is TRBJ1-2 and V is TRBV7-9, with TRBD1 matching 9 bases. The CDR3 has 14 residues. Germline V gene sequence: CDR1 SEHNR, CDR2 FQNEAQ (reference sequence).

The genes are TRBV6-1 and TRBJ1-2; 7 bases align to TRBD1. This CDR3 has 13 residues. V was pared by 6 bases and J by 4 bases, with 5 bases of the junction left unmatched. Germline CDR1 MNHNS, CDR2 SASEGT. The CDR3 loop is CASRGGGLYGYTF. DNA of the CDR3: TGTGCCAGCAGAGGAGGGGGCCTCTATGGCTACACCTTC.

The chain joins TRBV6-1 to TRBJ2-7, with a weak D call TRBD1 (5 bases). V was cut by 4 bases and J by 2 bases, with 9 bases left in between. The CDR3 runs 13 residues. The germline V gene encodes CDR1 MNHNS and CDR2 SASEGT. CDR3 in DNA: TGTGCCAGCAGTGTTCCAGGGCCCTACGAGCAGTACTTC. Its protein product is CASSVPGPYEQYF.

Only one count was recorded for this clone. The J gene is TRBJ1-5, the V gene TRBV6-4, with a tentative D call TRBD1 (6 bases). V lost 7 bases and J lost 6, with 22 bases in between. Germline V CDR1 and CDR2: MRHNA, SNTAGT. The CDR3 runs to 16 residues. The DNA for the CDR3 is TGTGCCAGCACCCCTCCGGGGGGCGTTTCGCGTCAGCCCCAGCATTTT. Translated, it gives CASTPPGGVSRQPQHF.

This sequence joins TRBV5-1 and TRBJ1-2; TRBD1 matches at 7 bases. This CDR3 is 14 amino acids long. The trim removed 4 bases at V and 4 bases at J, leaving 7 bases unmatched. Looked up from germline, CDR1 is SGHRS and CDR2 is YFSETQ. The DNA for the CDR3 is TGCGCCAGCAGCACCGACAGGGTGGGCTATGGCTACACCTTC. Translated: CASSTDRVGYGYTF.